This T cell receptor (beta chain) originates from a study of cytomegalovirus exposure and HLA in healthy donors. PCR used 60 Vbeta primers and 13 Jbeta primers. Original processing methods: In a later analysis, 75 million to 85 million unique TCR beta chains included roughly 11 million shared by two or more donors. Assay: immunoSEQ multiplex PCR; the TCRdb copy retains only in-frame clones and omits some. V, J and clone size are those of that table, while D and trimming were read from the DNA. The sample records approximately 130,000 clones, 60% to 85% being singletons. This TCR was sampled from a man aged 25 to 45 in good health and CMV-seronegative. The source material was PBMCs.

This CDR3 is CASSFQGSGRWNEQFF. CDR3 sequence (DNA): TGTGCCAGCAGCTTCCAGGGGAGCGGGAGATGGAATGAGCAGTTCTTC. This chain links TRBV11-3 with TRBJ2-1, with 8 positions matching TRBD2. This CDR3 is built from 16 residues. V lost 3 bases to trimming and J lost 7 bases; unmatched junction nucleotides: 11. CDR1 and CDR2 from the germline V gene are SGHNT and YENEEA.